This T cell receptor beta chain was sequenced for a study of CD8 T cells in ankylosing spondylitis. Study-level points and caveats: Apparently characteristic of ankylosing spondylitis blood was a TCR beta motif (under ten highly homologous variants).

Per the germline V gene, CDR1 is DFQATT and CDR2 is SNEGSKA (reference sequence). J was trimmed by 2 bases and V by 1 base; bases with no gene match: 4. The CDR3 is 14 amino acids. Concerning this clonotype itself: As yet, its antigen is unknown.

TCRdb analysed the 5' RACE reads with MiXCR anew, one entry per CDR3 protein. The sample consists of fewer than 250,000 distinct CDR3 sequences, approximately 24% of them appearing once. The chain is built from TRBV20-1 and TRBJ2-7; TRBD1 aligns across 8 bases. The sequencing input was blood, either unsorted or a sorted T cell fraction (not recorded which). The receptor was isolated from a male donor with ankylosing spondylitis or in good health (not recorded which). In DNA form, the CDR3 reads TGCAGTGCTAGAGCCGGGACAGGAACCTACGAGCAGTACTTC. This codes for CSARAGTGTYEQYF.